These 21 T cell receptor beta chains were all obtained from the same sample, sequenced in a study of regulatory T cells in long-lasting Graves disease. With iRepertoire HTBI primers and Arm-PCR of CDR3 regions, TCR beta libraries were built. One entry per CDR3 protein, called by TCRdb with MiXCR from the multiplex PCR reads. The table records approximately 250,000 distinct CDR3 sequences, around 18% of them present only once. Time point given: newly diagnosed GD, antithyroid drugs for less than 3 months. Preparation of the TCR library used RNA extracted from PBMCs. The sequencing used peripheral blood mononuclear cells (PBMCs), collected at new diagnosis, from a patient treated with antithyroid drugs. These receptors were taken from a female donor with Graves disease.

Many counts were recorded for this clonotype. The J gene is TRBJ1-5, the V gene TRBV9, with TRBD1 matching over 7 bases. Losses at the gene ends were 5 bases for V and 4 bases for J; bases not matched to a gene: 3. The CDR3 sequence is 13 residues long. CDR1 is SGDLS and CDR2 is YYNGEE in the germline V gene. The DNA of the CDR3 is TGTGCCAGCAGAGAGACAGGGAATCAGCCCCAGCATTTT. Its translation: CASRETGNQPQHF. The full variable domain, its missing parts supplied by reference TRBV9 and TRBJ1-5, is DSGVTQTPKHLITATGQRVTLRCSPRSGDLSVYWYQQSLDQGLQFLIQYYNGEERAKGNILERFSAQQFPDLHSELNLSSLELGDSALYFCASRETGNQPQHFGDGTRLSIL.

There are a few counts of this clonotype. The chain combines TRBV4-2 with TRBJ2-1; D may be TRBD2 (5 bases). Trimming took off 0 bases at V and 7 bases at J, with 13 bases between the two ends. This CDR3 contains 15 residues. Germline V gene data show CDR1 as LGHNA and CDR2 as YNFKEQ. The CDR3 protein is CASSQDPTPGNEQFF. CDR3 nucleotide sequence: TGTGCCAGCAGCCAAGATCCCACGCCGGGGAATGAGCAGTTCTTC.

This clonotype was detected many times. The J gene is TRBJ2-5, the V gene TRBV6-9; perhaps TRBD1 as D (5 bases). This CDR3 has 14 residues. Deletions cut 3 bases from V and 2 bases from J, with 10 bases between. Germline loops: CDR1 MNHGY, CDR2 SVAAGI. CDR3 bases: TGTGCCAGCAGTTACGACAGCACGCAAGAGACCCAGTACTTC. Translating it yields CASSYDSTQETQYF.

This clonotype was counted many times. The CDR3 region has the DNA TGTGCCAGCACAAACTGGTTGGGGGGTGCTCGCGCCGGGGAGCTGTTTTTT. As protein: CASTNWLGGARAGELFF. The gene calls are TRBV27 and TRBJ2-2; D possibly corresponds to TRBD2 (6 bases). The CDR3 runs to 17 residues. V lost 7 bases and J lost 6, with 24 bases in between. Germline CDR1 reads MNHEY; CDR2 reads SMNVEV (reference sequence).

There are many counts of this clonotype. The rearrangement uses TRBV6-1 and TRBJ2-4, with TRBD1 matching over 7 bases. This CDR3 is built from 16 residues. The V gene end was trimmed by 6 bases and the J gene end by 3 bases; junction bases not matched to a gene: 11. The germline gives CDR1 MNHNS, CDR2 SASEGT. The CDR3 nucleotides are TGTGCCAGCAGGCCAGACAGGGAAGGTGGCAAAAACATTCAGTACTTC. Translating gives CASRPDREGGKNIQYF.

This clonotype was picked up many times. The chain is built from TRBV13 and TRBJ1-1, with a tentative D call TRBD1 (6 bases). The germline gives CDR1 PRHDT, CDR2 FYEKMQ (reference sequence). This CDR3 has 14 amino acids. Deletions cut 7 bases from V and 6 bases from J, with 18 bases between. The CDR3 is CASTRVGAQAEAFF. CDR3 in DNA: TGTGCCAGCACTAGAGTGGGGGCGCAGGCTGAAGCTTTCTTT.

The chain links TRBV12-3 or TRBV12-4 to TRBJ1-5, with TRBD1 identical over 9 bases. V was clipped by 0 bases and J by 1 base; unmatched bases: 4. The CDR3 runs to 17 residues. The CDR3 protein is CASSLATGGGSNQPQHF. The CDR3 region has the DNA TGTGCCAGCAGTTTAGCTACAGGGGGCGGGAGCAATCAGCCCCAGCATTTT.

The chain has TRBV28 and TRBJ2-1; the D gene is possibly TRBD2 (6 bases). The DNA end favors TRBJ2-5, so the J call may be wrong. Germline V gene lookup returns CDR1 MDHEN and CDR2 SYDVKM. There are 14 residues in the CDR3. The CDR3 sequence is CASMGSRGVETQYF. CDR3 DNA: TGTGCCAGCATGGGGTCGCGGGGCGTAGAGACCCAGTACTTC.

This clonotype occurred many times. The rearrangement uses TRBV19 and TRBJ1-1, with D hard to call. Trimming took off 9 bases at V and 1 base at J, with 12 bases between the two ends. Germline CDR1 is LNHDA and CDR2 is SQIVND (reference sequence). This CDR3 contains 13 residues. CDR3 nucleotides: TGTGCCAGCAGGAGGGTAGGGAACACTGAAGCTTTCTTT. Protein: CASRRVGNTEAFF.

V gene TRBV7-9 combines with J gene TRBJ2-7, with D possibly matching TRBD1 (6 bases). The CDR3 consists of 15 residues. CDR1 is SEHNR, CDR2 FQNEAQ, per germline (reference sequence). The germline V and J ends were trimmed by 1 base and 2 bases, with 12 bases remaining between them. The CDR3 sequence: CASSLDLQGTYEQYF. CDR3 in DNA: TGTGCCAGCAGCTTAGACCTACAGGGAACCTACGAGCAGTACTTC.

This clonotype has at least ten counts. The V and J genes are TRBV29-1 and TRBJ1-2; D possibly corresponds to TRBD1 (6 bases). The CDR3 runs 12 residues. The ends were cut back, 4 bases at V and 3 bases at J, with 9 bases in the middle. CDR1 and CDR2 from the germline V gene are SQVTM and ANQGSEA. The CDR3 is CSVAGADYGYTF. The CDR3, as DNA: TGCAGCGTTGCGGGGGCCGACTATGGCTACACCTTC.

For this clonotype: Given a much more abundant clone one base away, this may be a read error. V and J are TRBV11-2 and TRBJ2-7, with D possibly TRBD2 on 6 matching bases. This CDR3 has 13 residues. Per germline, CDR1 SGHAT and CDR2 FQNNGV. The V and J ends lost 5 bases and 3 bases respectively, with 11 bases between them. The CDR3 loop reads CASSGGSFYEQYF. For the CDR3, the DNA is TGTGCCAGCAGCGGGGGGTCTTTCTACGAGCAGTACTTC.

This clonotype has a count of ten or more. The chain links TRBV6-2 or TRBV6-3 to TRBJ2-3, with TRBD1 matching over 8 bases. The V gene end was trimmed by 6 bases and the J gene end by 4 bases; junction bases not matched to a gene: 3. The CDR3 contains 13 residues. Germline V gene sequence: CDR1 MNHEY, CDR2 SVGEGT. CDR3 residues: CASRMTGADTQYF. The CDR3 DNA reads TGTGCCAGCAGAATGACAGGGGCAGATACGCAGTATTTT.

The genes are TRBV6-5 and TRBJ2-3; 7 nucleotides match TRBD2. CDR1 is MNHEY, CDR2 SVGAGI, per germline. CDR3 size: 13 residues. With V trimmed by 2 bases and J by 12 bases, 8 bases remained unmatched. CDR3: CASSYASRENQYF. CDR3 sequence (DNA): TGTGCCAGCAGTTACGCATCGCGGGAGAATCAGTATTTT.

This clonotype was picked up a small number of times. A much larger clone differs by one base, so this may be a read error. This CDR3 fails to terminate in the conserved phenylalanine or tryptophan, so it likely reflects a read error. This chain connects TRBV10-3 to TRBJ1-1, with 9 nucleotides matching TRBD1. CDR1 is ENHRY, CDR2 SYGVKD, per germline. With V trimmed by 6 bases and J by 7 bases, 6 bases remained unmatched. CDR3 length: 13 amino acids. CDR3 residues: CAISGTGRGEAFS. The CDR3 nucleotides read TGTGCCATCAGCGGGACAGGGAGAGGTGAAGCTTTCTCT.

This clonotype was counted many times. V usage is TRBV7-2 and J usage is TRBJ2-1; 8 bases agree with TRBD2. Germline loops: CDR1 SGHTA, CDR2 FQGNSA. The CDR3 has 16 residues. V lost 5 bases to trimming and J lost 2 bases; unmatched junction nucleotides: 8. This CDR3 is CASSRAGTSAYNEQFF. The CDR3 coding sequence is TGTGCCAGCAGCCGCGCCGGGACTAGTGCCTACAATGAGCAGTTCTTC.

This clonotype was seen at least ten times. V and J are TRBV7-2 and TRBJ2-7; D is perhaps TRBD1 (6 bases). Germline V gives CDR1 SGHTA, CDR2 FQGNSA. V was shortened by 6 bases and J by 2 bases, with 14 bases between the two germline ends. This CDR3 is 14 amino acids long. The CDR3 region is CASRPYGQTYEQYF. The CDR3 DNA reads as TGTGCCAGCAGACCATACGGACAGACCTACGAGCAGTACTTC.

This clonotype was seen a handful of times. The CDR3, as DNA: TGTGCCAGCAGTAACCGACATCAGGGGACTCGTTATCAGCCCCAGCATTTT. It codes for CASSNRHQGTRYQPQHF. The rearrangement joins TRBV12-3 or TRBV12-4 to TRBJ1-5; possible D gene TRBD1, 6 bases. The CDR3 is 17 residues long. V lost 5 bases, J lost 5 bases, and 22 bases lay in between.

This chain uses TRBV4-1 with TRBJ2-7, with 9 bases lining up with TRBD2. The CDR3 totals 15 residues. The germline gives CDR1 MGHRA, CDR2 YSYEKL. V shed 5 bases, J shed 6 bases, and the junction held 11 bases outside the gene matches. CDR3 in DNA: TGCGCCAGCAGCGTTCGCGGGGGGGGCTCGGGCGAGCAGTACTTC. It translates to CASSVRGGGSGEQYF.

This clonotype was counted many times. The genes are TRBV27 and TRBJ2-3; D is uncertain. This CDR3 region has 13 residues. The germline V gene encodes CDR1 MNHEY and CDR2 SMNVEV (reference sequence). Trimming shortened V by 6 bases and J by 4 bases, and 11 bases separated the two germline ends. CDR3 nucleotides: TGTGCCAGCAGCCCTCGGAGTCCAGATACGCAGTATTTT. Translated, it gives CASSPRSPDTQYF.

This clonotype was picked up many times. The chain uses TRBV20-1 and TRBJ2-2; perhaps TRBD1 as D (6 bases). The CDR3 length is 13 residues. Per germline, CDR1 DFQATT and CDR2 SNEGSKA (reference sequence). The V and J ends lost 3 bases and 3 bases respectively, with 8 bases between them. The CDR3 spells CSARGAYTGELFF. The DNA of the CDR3 is TGCAGTGCTAGGGGGGCATACACCGGGGAGCTGTTTTTT.